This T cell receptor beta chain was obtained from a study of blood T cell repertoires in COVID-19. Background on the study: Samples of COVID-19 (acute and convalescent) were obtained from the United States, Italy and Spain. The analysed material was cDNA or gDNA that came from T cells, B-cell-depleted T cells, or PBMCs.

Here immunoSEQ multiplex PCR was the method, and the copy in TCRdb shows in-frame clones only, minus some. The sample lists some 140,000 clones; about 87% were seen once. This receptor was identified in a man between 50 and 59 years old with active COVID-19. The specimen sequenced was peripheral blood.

Written as DNA, the CDR3 is TGTGCCAGCAGCCCCCCAAGCGGGGGGCCGGAGACCCAGTACTTC. It encodes CASSPPSGGPETQYF. J is TRBJ2-5 and V is TRBV3-1 (or the pseudogene TRBV3-2); 9 bases map to TRBD2. The germline V gene encodes CDR1 LGHDT and CDR2 YNNKEL (reference sequence). CDR3 length: 15 residues. The J segment lost 5 bases and the V segment lost 4 bases, leaving 8 bases of the junction unmatched.